This section outlines one T cell receptor beta chain sequence together with its context. Antigen specificity is unknown. This sample stems from a study of cytomegalovirus exposure and HLA in healthy donors. PCR involved 60 Vbeta and 13 Jbeta primers. Some clones are missing from TCRdb's copy, which holds only in-frame ones; the method was immunoSEQ multiplex PCR. The table lists about 200,000 clones, 82% of them singletons, with less than 3.5% in the top ten. There are 18 residues in the CDR3. Points from the study as a whole: By a later analysis, the bulk of CMV-associated TCR beta chains appeared HLA-restricted.

The J gene is TRBJ2-2, the V gene TRBV7-5; the table's D call of TRBD1 was not tested on the DNA. TRBV7-5 is termed a pseudogene. The receptor comes from a middle-aged woman in good health and CMV-seronegative. The specimen was PBMCs. The CDR3 loop is CVTQAGTGGLATTGELFF. CDR3 in DNA: TGTGTCACTCAAGCCGGGACAGGGGGATTGGCCACCACCGGGGAGCTGTTTTTT.